This is a list of T cell receptor beta chains from one sample in a study of blood T cell repertoires in COVID-19. Here immunoSEQ multiplex PCR was the method, and the copy in TCRdb shows in-frame clones only, minus some. The repertoire holds 150,000 to 200,000 clones, with 82% as singletons. The sample comprised peripheral blood. These receptors were taken from a woman aged 55-70 years with COVID-19, enrolled during active disease. CDR3s include the opening cysteine and the closing phenylalanine or tryptophan. The D gene is left open where the match is weak. The size field is filled for only some rows; it gives once, few, many or a size class.

once TRBJ2-1 TRBV6-6 TRBD2 TGTGCCAGCAGTTACTCGCTAGCGGGACTCAATGAGCAGTTCTTC CASSYSLAGLNEQFF
once TRBJ1-2 TRBV9 - TGTGCCAGCACCCTGGGTGGGCACGGTGCCTATGGCTACACCTTC CASTLGGHGAYGYTF
- TRBJ1-4 TRBV9 - TGTGCCAGCAGCGCGGACGCCACAGGGCGAAAACTGTTTTTT CASSADATGRKLFF
few TRBJ1-5 TRBV4-1 - TGCGCCAGCAGCCAAGATACTGATCAGCCCCAGCATTTT CASSQDTDQPQHF
few TRBJ1-1 TRBV14 TRBD1 TGTGCCAGCAGCCTAGACAGGGTTGCCACTGAAGCTTTCTTT CASSLDRVATEAFF
- TRBJ1-1 TRBV19 - TGTGCCAGTAGTATAAGTTCGGCAGGGCGGACTGAAGCTTTCTTT CASSISSAGRTEAFF
- TRBJ1-4 TRBV11-2 TRBD1 TGTGCCAGCAGCCCAGGGACAGGCCTTAATGAAAAACTGTTTTTT CASSPGTGLNEKLFF
- TRBJ2-7 TRBV15 TRBD2 TGTGCCACCAGCAAGGCGGGGGGCTCCTACGAGCAGTACTTC CATSKAGGSYEQYF
- TRBJ2-5 TRBV9 TRBD2 TGTGCCAGCAGCGACGACCCTACGGGGGGGGCGGAGACCCAGTACTTC CASSDDPTGGAETQYF
- TRBJ2-5 TRBV5-1 - TGCGCCAGCAGCCCTAGCAGACAAGAGACCCAGTACTTC CASSPSRQETQYF
- TRBJ1-5 TRBV6-2/TRBV6-3 TRBD1 TGTGCCAGCAGTCCGACAGGGCGGCAGCCCCAGCATTTT CASSPTGRQPQHF
- TRBJ2-5 TRBV7-9 - TGTGCCAGCAGCTTAGCTCAGGGAGAGACCCAGTACTTC CASSLAQGETQYF
- TRBJ2-5 TRBV7-2 - TGTGCCAGCAGCCCCCCCCCGGTGGACAGGAGGGGGGCAGAGACCCAGTACTTC CASSPPPVDRRGAETQYF
- TRBJ2-2 TRBV19 - TGTGCCAGTAGTATGCTATCAGGAGGGGAGCTGTTTTTT CASSMLSGGELFF
- TRBJ1-2 TRBV6-5 TRBD1 TGTGCCAGCAGTTACGGACAGGGGGCGAGAGGCTACACCTTC CASSYGQGARGYTF
- TRBJ1-1 TRBV6-5 TRBD1 TGTGCCAGCAGCGCGACAGGGGTGAAGAACACTGAAGCTTTCTTT CASSATGVKNTEAFF
- TRBJ2-5 TRBV30 TRBD2 TGTGCCTGGAGTGTTTTAGCGGGCCGGAGGGCCCAGTACTTC CAWSVLAGRRAQYF
- TRBJ1-2 TRBV3-1/TRBV3-2 TRBD1 TGTGCCAGCAGCCAAGTGGGACAGGGCGACTATGGCTACACCTTC CASSQVGQGDYGYTF
- TRBJ1-2 TRBV28 TRBD1 TGTGCCAGCAGTTCCTTCGGACAGGGTGTAGGCTACACCTTC CASSSFGQGVGYTF
few TRBJ1-1 TRBV29-1 TRBD1 TGCAGCGTCACGGGACAGGGGAACACTGAAGCTTTCTTT CSVTGQGNTEAFF
- TRBJ2-1 TRBV29-1 - TGCAGCTTAAGGGGTAACAATGAGCAGTTCTTC CSLRGNNEQFF
- TRBJ2-7 TRBV2 - TGTGCCAGCACGGAGTTCGCCTCCTACGAGCAGTACTTC CASTEFASYEQYF
- TRBJ2-1 TRBV2 TRBD2 TGTGCCAGCAGTGGACTAGCGAGAAACAATGAGCAGTTCTTC CASSGLARNNEQFF
once TRBJ2-2 TRBV9 TRBD2 TGTGCCAGCAGCGTAGAGCGGGAGGGCACCGGGGAGCTGTTTTTT CASSVEREGTGELFF
- TRBJ1-6 TRBV25-1 - TGTGCCAGCAGTGATTACGGGGATATCTCACCCCTCCACTTT CASSDYGDISPLHF
- TRBJ2-5 TRBV28 - TGTGCCAGCAGTTTATTGGGAGCTGGAGAGACCCAGTACTTC CASSLLGAGETQYF
- TRBJ2-1 TRBV30 TRBD2 TGTGCCGGTAAAACCGGGACTAGCGGGAGAGGAACCAATGAGCAGTTCTTC CAGKTGTSGRGTNEQFF
- TRBJ1-6 TRBV6-1 TRBD1 TGTGCCAGCGGTGGTTTCGGGACAGGTTATAATTCACCCCTCCACTTT CASGGFGTGYNSPLHF
- TRBJ1-2 TRBV6-1 - TGTGCCAGCAGTGAGACTCCCCCGGCCTATGGCTACACCTTC CASSETPPAYGYTF
- TRBJ2-5 TRBV4-2 TRBD2 TGTGCCAGCAGCCTAGCGGGGGGGCCTGAGGAGACCCAGTACTTC CASSLAGGPEETQYF
- TRBJ2-7 TRBV30 - TGTGCCTGGAGTGTGCCGAGGACAGTTCCCTACGAGCAGTACTTC CAWSVPRTVPYEQYF
- TRBJ1-5 TRBV2 - TGTGCCAGCAGTCTAGGGGCAGCCAGCAATCAGCCCCAGCATTTT CASSLGAASNQPQHF
- TRBJ1-1 TRBV6-6 - TGTGCCAGCAGTTACTCCCAGGGTCCCATGAACACTGAAGCTTTCTTT CASSYSQGPMNTEAFF